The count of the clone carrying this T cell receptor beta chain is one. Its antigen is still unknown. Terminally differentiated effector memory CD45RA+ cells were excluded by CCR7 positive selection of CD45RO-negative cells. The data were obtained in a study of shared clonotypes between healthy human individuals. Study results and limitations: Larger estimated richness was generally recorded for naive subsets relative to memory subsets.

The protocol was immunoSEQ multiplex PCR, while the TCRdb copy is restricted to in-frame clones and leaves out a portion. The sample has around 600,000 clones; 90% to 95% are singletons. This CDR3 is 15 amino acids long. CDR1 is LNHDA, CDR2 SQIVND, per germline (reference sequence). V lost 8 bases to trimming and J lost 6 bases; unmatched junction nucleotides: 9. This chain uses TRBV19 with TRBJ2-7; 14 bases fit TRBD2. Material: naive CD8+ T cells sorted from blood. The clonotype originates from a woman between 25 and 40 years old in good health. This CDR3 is CASAGTSGSKSEQYF. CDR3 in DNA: TGTGCCAGTGCCGGGACTAGCGGGAGTAAAAGCGAGCAGTACTTC. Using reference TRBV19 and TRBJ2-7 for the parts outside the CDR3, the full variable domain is DGGITQSPKYLFRKEGQNVTLSCEQNLNHDAMYWYRQDPGQGLRLIYYSQIVNDFQKGDIAEGYSVSREKKESFPLTVTSAQKNPTAFYLCASAGTSGSKSEQYFGPGTRLTVT.